A selection of T cell receptor beta chains follows, all from one sample in a study of memory CD4+ T cells and cytomegalovirus serostatus. The data were produced by immunoSEQ multiplex PCR, yet TCRdb's version contains in-frame clones alone and is incomplete. The repertoire holds 70,000 to 90,000 clones, with roughly three quarters as singletons. The sequencing sample was made of memory CD4+ T cells from blood. Every receptor here comes from an adult in good health and CMV-seropositive. Both conserved end residues are part of each CDR3. Each record gives: CDR3 DNA, CDR3 protein, clone size, V gene, J gene, D gene. D genes are given only for firm matches. Part of the rows lack a size; the others show once, few, many or a class for expanded clones.

TGTGCCAGCAGCTTCGAGGGGGCTGCTAACTATGGCTACACCTTC	CASSFEGAANYGYTF	-	TRBV6-4	TRBJ1-2	TRBD1
TGTGCCAGCAGCTCTAGCGGGGTGGCCGAGCAGTACTTC	CASSSSGVAEQYF	-	TRBV7-2	TRBJ2-7	TRBD2
TGTGCCAGCAGCTCCGAAACTGGGGCCAACGTCCTGACTTTC	CASSSETGANVLTF	-	TRBV5-6	TRBJ2-6	-
TGTGCCAGCAGCCCGACAGGGGGCTCCTTTAATCAGCCCCAGCATTTT	CASSPTGGSFNQPQHF	once	TRBV4-2	TRBJ1-5	TRBD1
TGCAGTGCTAGCGAGAACACTGAAGCTTTCTTT	CSASENTEAFF	-	TRBV20-1	TRBJ1-1	-
TGTGCCAGCAGCTTAGGGGCTAGCGGGGGCGGGGATACGCAGTATTTT	CASSLGASGGGDTQYF	once	TRBV7-2	TRBJ2-3	TRBD2
TGTGCCAGCACCCTTCTAGCGGGGGGGCTCTCCGAGCAGTACTTC	CASTLLAGGLSEQYF	-	TRBV7-9	TRBJ2-7	TRBD2
TGTGCCAGCAGCTTAGTTGGGGTCGAGGGGAGGTCTGAAGCTTTCTTT	CASSLVGVEGRSEAFF	-	TRBV7-2	TRBJ1-1	-
TGCGCCAGCAGCACCAGGGCCAAAGAGACCCAGTACTTC	CASSTRAKETQYF	-	TRBV5-1	TRBJ2-5	-
TGTGCCATCAGCCGAGACCGAAACAATGAGCAGTTCTTC	CAISRDRNNEQFF	-	TRBV10-3	TRBJ2-1	-
TGTGCCATCAGTGAGTCGCGGGGTCTTTCTTACAATGAGCAGTTCTTC	CAISESRGLSYNEQFF	-	TRBV10-3	TRBJ2-1	-
TGTGCCAGCAGCTTAAACTCGGTCTCGGGAGCTTTCTTT	CASSLNSVSGAFF	-	TRBV11-3	TRBJ1-1	-
TGTGCCAGCATGTCTACCTACAATGAGCAGTTCTTC	CASMSTYNEQFF	-	TRBV6-5	TRBJ2-1	-
TGTGCCAGCAGCCCTGCGGGACTTCGTGCCCAGTACTTC	CASSPAGLRAQYF	-	TRBV7-2	TRBJ2-5	-
TGTGCCAGCAGTGAATATTTAGTAGCGGCCTACAATGAGCAGTTCTTC	CASSEYLVAAYNEQFF	-	TRBV25-1	TRBJ2-1	-
TGTGCCAGCAGCAAACAGGTCCAAGAGACCCAGTACTTC	CASSKQVQETQYF	-	TRBV5-4	TRBJ2-5	-
TGCGCCAGCAGCCCACAACCCTCGGGGGGCAATCAGCCCCAGCATTTT	CASSPQPSGGNQPQHF	once	TRBV5-1	TRBJ1-5	-
TGTGCCATCAGTGGGACAGGGGCTCTTAACTATGGCTACACCTTC	CAISGTGALNYGYTF	-	TRBV10-3	TRBJ1-2	TRBD1
TGCAGCGTTGAAGAGGCGCGGGCGCGGGGCTATGGCTACACCTTC	CSVEEARARGYGYTF	-	TRBV29-1	TRBJ1-2	-
TGTGCCAGCAGCTTGGGGCGGGCGGAAGAGACCCAGTACTTC	CASSLGRAEETQYF	-	TRBV5-4	TRBJ2-5	-
TGTGCCAGCGGGGCGGACCTTGATAGGCCCCAGCATTTT	CASGADLDRPQHF	-	TRBV2	TRBJ1-5	-
TGTGCCAGCTCTTCAGGGTCCTCTGGAAACACCATATATTTT	CASSSGSSGNTIYF	few	TRBV18	TRBJ1-3	-
TGTGCCAGTGCCCCCCTGGAAGGGGACCTCTATGGCTACACCTTC	CASAPLEGDLYGYTF	-	TRBV19	TRBJ1-2	-
TGCGCCAGCAGCCAAGGACTACAAGAGACCCAGTACTTC	CASSQGLQETQYF	-	TRBV4-1	TRBJ2-5	-
TGTGCCAGTAGTATAGTAGATACGCAGTATTTT	CASSIVDTQYF	few	TRBV19	TRBJ2-3	-
TGTGCCAGCAGCTTAACAGGCGGCCCTGAAGCTTTCTTT	CASSLTGGPEAFF	-	TRBV5-6	TRBJ1-1	-
TGTGCCAGCAGCTTGGTTGGAGGGGTTCGGGACACCTTC	CASSLVGGVRDTF	-	TRBV11-2	TRBJ1-2	-
TGTGCCAGCAGCTTAATGCCAGCCTTCACAGATACGCAGTATTTT	CASSLMPAFTDTQYF	-	TRBV7-8	TRBJ2-3	-
TGCGCCAGCAGTTCAGAGGGACTTGGGACCCAGTACTTC	CASSSEGLGTQYF	-	TRBV5-1	TRBJ2-5	-
TGTGCCAGCAGCTTCGGACTAGCGGGAGGGAGTGAGCAGTTCTTC	CASSFGLAGGSEQFF	-	TRBV6-5	TRBJ2-1	TRBD2
TGTGCCAGCAGCTTAGTTGCGGGAGGGCCCTCGAATGAGCAGTTCTTC	CASSLVAGGPSNEQFF	-	TRBV7-9	TRBJ2-1	TRBD2
TGTGCCAGCAGTCCGGACAGGGGGCAGGGTACAGGTGAGCAGTTCTTC	CASSPDRGQGTGEQFF	-	TRBV28	TRBJ2-1	TRBD1
TGTGCCAGCAGCTTAGAGCGCGGACAGGAGCAGTTCTTC	CASSLERGQEQFF	-	TRBV11-2	TRBJ2-1	-
TGTGCCAGCAGTGAAGGTCGTAATTCACCCCTCCACTTT	CASSEGRNSPLHF	-	TRBV2	TRBJ1-6	-
TGCAGTGCTACTAGCTACAATGAGCAGTTCTTC	CSATSYNEQFF	-	TRBV20-1	TRBJ2-1	-
TGTGCCAGCAGCGTGGCCGGCGACTCCCTCTCCTACGAGCAGTACTTC	CASSVAGDSLSYEQYF	-	TRBV9	TRBJ2-7	-
TGTGCCTGGACAAGGGACACTGAAGCTTTCTTT	CAWTRDTEAFF	-	TRBV30	TRBJ1-1	-
TGCAGCGTTGACGTCCGCGGGAGTCTTAATGAGCAGTTCTTC	CSVDVRGSLNEQFF	-	TRBV29-1	TRBJ2-1	TRBD2
TGTGCCAGCAGCCCCGGGGCTGGGAGAGGGTTGGCCCTCCACTTT	CASSPGAGRGLALHF	-	TRBV5-6	TRBJ1-6	-
TGTGCCACCAGCAGTGCCGTGGAGACCCAGTACTTC	CATSSAVETQYF	-	TRBV15	TRBJ2-5	-
TGTGCCAGCAGCTTTAACACCGGGGAGCTGTTTTTT	CASSFNTGELFF	-	TRBV7-2	TRBJ2-2	-
TGTGCCAGCAGCCCTCGGGGGGGGACAGACACCGGGGAGCTGTTTTTT	CASSPRGGTDTGELFF	-	TRBV7-9	TRBJ2-2	-
TGTGCCAGCAGCCCGGGACGGAGCTCCTACAATGAGCAGTTCTTC	CASSPGRSSYNEQFF	-	TRBV7-9	TRBJ2-1	-
TGTGCCAGCAGCCAAAGACTAGCGACAGGGCTCGGGGAGACCCAGTACTTC	CASSQRLATGLGETQYF	-	TRBV7-2	TRBJ2-5	-
TGTGCCAGCAGCCCGTGGGACAGACCGAACACTGAAGCTTTCTTT	CASSPWDRPNTEAFF	-	TRBV7-2	TRBJ1-1	TRBD1
TGTGCCAGCAGCTTGGAGGGGCGGAACACTGAAGCTTTCTTT	CASSLEGRNTEAFF	-	TRBV5-4	TRBJ1-1	-
TGTGCCACCAGCAGAGATCTGAATTCACCCCTCCACTTT	CATSRDLNSPLHF	-	TRBV15	TRBJ1-6	-
TGCGCCAGCAGCCAGATGAAAAGGACAGGGAGGGAAACTGAAGCTTTCTTT	CASSQMKRTGRETEAFF	-	TRBV4-1	TRBJ1-1	TRBD1
TGTGCCAGCAGACCCGGACAGACTCGGGGCTACACCTTC	CASRPGQTRGYTF	-	TRBV6-5	TRBJ1-2	-
TGTGCCTGGAGTGTGGGGGCCGGGGAGCTGTTTTTT	CAWSVGAGELFF	-	TRBV30	TRBJ2-2	-
TGTGCCAGCAGTGGGAACAGGGTTCAAAACACCATATATTTT	CASSGNRVQNTIYF	once	TRBV2	TRBJ1-3	-
TGTGCCTGGAGTCCCATTTCTGGGCGGCTAGGCTATGGCTACACCTTC	CAWSPISGRLGYGYTF	-	TRBV30	TRBJ1-2	-
TGTGCCAGCAGCTTGGGGTTCTCTGGAAACACCATATATTTT	CASSLGFSGNTIYF	-	TRBV7-2	TRBJ1-3	-
TGCAGTGCTAGAAAATCCACTGAAGCTTTCTTT	CSARKSTEAFF	few	TRBV20-1	TRBJ1-1	-
TGTGCCAGCAGCCCCCAGGCGGGGACCGGGGAGCTGTTTTTT	CASSPQAGTGELFF	-	TRBV11-2	TRBJ2-2	-